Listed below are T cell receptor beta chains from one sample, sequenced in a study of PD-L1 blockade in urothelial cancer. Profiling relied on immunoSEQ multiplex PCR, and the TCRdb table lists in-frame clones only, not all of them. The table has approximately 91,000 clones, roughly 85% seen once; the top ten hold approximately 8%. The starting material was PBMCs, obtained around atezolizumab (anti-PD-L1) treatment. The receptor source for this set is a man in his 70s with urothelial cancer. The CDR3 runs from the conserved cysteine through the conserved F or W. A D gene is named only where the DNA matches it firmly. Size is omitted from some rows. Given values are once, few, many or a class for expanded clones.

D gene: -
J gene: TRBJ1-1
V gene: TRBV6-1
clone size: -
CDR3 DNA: TGTGCCAGCAGCTATCCGGACAAGAACACTGAAGCTTTCTTT
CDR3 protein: CASSYPDKNTEAFF

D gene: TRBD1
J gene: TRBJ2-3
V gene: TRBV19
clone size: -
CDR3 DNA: TGTGCCAGTAGTATCTGGACAGGGGGACCAGATACGCAGTATTTT
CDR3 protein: CASSIWTGGPDTQYF

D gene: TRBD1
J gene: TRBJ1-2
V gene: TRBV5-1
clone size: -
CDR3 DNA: TGCGCCAGCAGCTTGGACACGACAGGGCCCTATGGCTACACCTTC
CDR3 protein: CASSLDTTGPYGYTF

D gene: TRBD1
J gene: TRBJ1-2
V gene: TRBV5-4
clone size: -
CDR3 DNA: TGTGCCAGCAGCCTACAGGGGGCCAACTATGGCTACACCTTC
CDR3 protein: CASSLQGANYGYTF

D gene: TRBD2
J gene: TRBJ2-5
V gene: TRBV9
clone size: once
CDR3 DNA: TGTGCCAGCAGCGTAGGAGGCGGGGGGGCCGGGGAGACCCAGTACTTC
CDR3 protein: CASSVGGGGAGETQYF

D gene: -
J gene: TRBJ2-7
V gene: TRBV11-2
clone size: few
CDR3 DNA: TGTGCCAGCAGCCTCCAGACAGCCTACGAGCAGTACTTC
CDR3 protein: CASSLQTAYEQYF

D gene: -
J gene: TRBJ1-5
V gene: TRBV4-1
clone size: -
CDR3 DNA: TGCGCCAGCAGCCAAGATAGAGGGGGTGGCAATCAGCCCCAGCATTTT
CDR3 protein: CASSQDRGGGNQPQHF

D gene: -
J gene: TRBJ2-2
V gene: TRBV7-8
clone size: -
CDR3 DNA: TGTGCCAGCAGCTTATCCAGGGACACCGGGGAGCTGTTTTTT
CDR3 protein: CASSLSRDTGELFF

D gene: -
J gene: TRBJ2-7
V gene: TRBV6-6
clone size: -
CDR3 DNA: TGTGCCAGCAGTTCGCCAGGGGGGCCTTCCTACGAGCAGTACTTC
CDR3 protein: CASSSPGGPSYEQYF

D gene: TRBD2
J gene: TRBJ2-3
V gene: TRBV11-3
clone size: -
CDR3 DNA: TGTGCCAGCAGCACGGGACTAGCGGCTAGCACAGATACGCAGTATTTT
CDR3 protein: CASSTGLAASTDTQYF

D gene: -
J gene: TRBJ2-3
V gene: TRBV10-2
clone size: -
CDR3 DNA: TGCGCCAGCAGTGAAGGGGGCCCGGGACTAGAGACAGATACGCAGTATTTT
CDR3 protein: CASSEGGPGLETDTQYF

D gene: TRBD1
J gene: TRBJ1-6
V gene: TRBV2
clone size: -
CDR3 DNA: TGTGCCAGCAGTCTCGGAGGGGGCGAGAGTAGTTCACCCCTCCACTTT
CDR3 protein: CASSLGGGESSSPLHF

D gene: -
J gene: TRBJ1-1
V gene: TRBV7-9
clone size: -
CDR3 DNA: TGTGCCAGCAGCTTACCCCCACGGTCCCAACGAGGCACTGAAGCTTTCTTT
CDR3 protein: CASSLPPRSQRGTEAFF

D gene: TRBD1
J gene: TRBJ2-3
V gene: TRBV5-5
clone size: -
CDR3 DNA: TGTGCCAGCAGCGGGACAGGGGACGGTACGCAGTATTTT
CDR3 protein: CASSGTGDGTQYF

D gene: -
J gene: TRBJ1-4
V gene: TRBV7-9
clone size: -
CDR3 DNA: TGTGCCAGCAGCTTTTCCCTAGTCACAACTAATGAAAAACTGTTTTTT
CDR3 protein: CASSFSLVTTNEKLFF

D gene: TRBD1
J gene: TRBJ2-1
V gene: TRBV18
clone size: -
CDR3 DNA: TGTGCCAGCTCACCACTGGGACAGGGGAGGCCCAATGAGCAGTTCTTC
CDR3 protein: CASSPLGQGRPNEQFF

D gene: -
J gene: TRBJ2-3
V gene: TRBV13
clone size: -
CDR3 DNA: TGTGCCAGCAGCTTACTTACTAGCACAGATACGCAGTATTTT
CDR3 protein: CASSLLTSTDTQYF

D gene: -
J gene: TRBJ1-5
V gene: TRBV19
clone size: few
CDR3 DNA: TGTGCCAGTAGTACCGCGACAGGTAGGGAGCCCCAGCATTTT
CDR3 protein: CASSTATGREPQHF

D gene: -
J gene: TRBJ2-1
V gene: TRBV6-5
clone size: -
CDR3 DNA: TGTGCCAGCAGTTACAGGAGGGACAATGAGCAGTTCTTC
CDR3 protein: CASSYRRDNEQFF

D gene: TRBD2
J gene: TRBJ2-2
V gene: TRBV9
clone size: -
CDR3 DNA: TGTGCCAGCAGCGTAGAGAGCGGGGGGGTTAATCTGAACACCGGGGAGCTGTTTTTT
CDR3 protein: CASSVESGGVNLNTGELFF

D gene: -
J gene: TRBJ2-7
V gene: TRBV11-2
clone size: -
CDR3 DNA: TGTGCCAGCAGCCCTTGGACTTTTGATCGCTACGAGCAGTACTTC
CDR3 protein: CASSPWTFDRYEQYF

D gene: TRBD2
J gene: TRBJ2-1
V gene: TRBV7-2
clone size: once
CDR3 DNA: TGTGCCAGCAGCTCCGGACTAGCGGGGGGGAATGAGCAGTTCTTC
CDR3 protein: CASSSGLAGGNEQFF

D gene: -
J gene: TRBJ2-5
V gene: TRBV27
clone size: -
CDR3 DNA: TGTGCCAGCAGTCCCCTACAGGGACCGGCCGAGACCCAGTACTTC
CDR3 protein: CASSPLQGPAETQYF